This T cell receptor (beta chain) derives from a study of blood T cell repertoires in COVID-19. Produced via immunoSEQ multiplex PCR; TCRdb's table is partial and in-frame only. The sample includes around 280,000 clones, around 89% of them seen just once. Germline CDR1 is SGHTA and CDR2 is FQGNSA. The V gene end was trimmed by 1 base and the J gene end by 1 base; junction bases not matched to a gene: 8. The CDR3 is 18 amino acids. The gene calls are TRBV7-2 and TRBJ1-2; TRBD1 matches at 11 bases. The sequence was collected from a woman under 30 with acute COVID-19. Sequenced: PBMCs or T cells enriched from blood (not recorded which). The CDR3 is CASSLVILGTGGNYGYTF. Here the CDR3 DNA reads TGTGCCAGCAGCTTAGTTATCCTGGGGACAGGGGGTAACTATGGCTACACCTTC.